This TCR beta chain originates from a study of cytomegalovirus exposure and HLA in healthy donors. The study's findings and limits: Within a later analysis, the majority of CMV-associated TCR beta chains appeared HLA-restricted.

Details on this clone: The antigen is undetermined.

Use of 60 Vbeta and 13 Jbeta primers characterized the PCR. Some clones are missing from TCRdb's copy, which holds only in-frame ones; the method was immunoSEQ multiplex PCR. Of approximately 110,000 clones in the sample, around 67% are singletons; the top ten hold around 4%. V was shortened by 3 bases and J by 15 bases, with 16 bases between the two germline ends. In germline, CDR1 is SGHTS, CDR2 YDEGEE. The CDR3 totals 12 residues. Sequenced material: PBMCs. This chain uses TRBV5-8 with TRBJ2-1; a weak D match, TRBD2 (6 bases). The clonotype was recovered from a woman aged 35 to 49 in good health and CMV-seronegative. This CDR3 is CASSSGERGRFF. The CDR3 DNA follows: TGTGCCAGCAGCTCGGGGGAGCGTGGTCGGTTCTTC.